The clone carrying this TCR beta chain showed up many times. The data belong to a study of human T cells and chemical hapten exposure. Study details: TCR yields per sample varied, mainly owing to small pooled library volume differences.

Individual cDNA molecules (in the library) carried attached unique molecular identifiers. Original analysis: Between 23,224 and 690,600 TCRs appeared in each sample, and the median stood at roughly 100,000. From the RACE reads, TCRdb called clonotypes with MiXCR, one entry per CDR3 protein. TCRdb, rather than the study authors, made the V and J calls. The sample holds about 77,000 distinct CDR3 sequences; 8.5% to 10% are singletons and the top ten take approximately 1.5%. Germline-derived CDR1 and CDR2 are ENHRY and SYGVKD. V was shortened by 3 bases and J by 6 bases, with 9 bases between the two germline ends. The CDR3 length is 13 residues. Time point reported: healthy volunteer bleed at 6 weeks. Unfractionated whole blood was the source from which total RNA was extracted.

This TCR was sampled from a female donor in good health. Some clones in this sample may be carry-over from other donors' samples. The sequenced sample consisted of whole blood. The chain couples TRBV10-3 to TRBJ2-1; D ambiguous. CDR3 residues: CAISDGQINEQFF. CDR3 sequence (DNA): TGTGCCATCAGTGACGGTCAAATCAATGAGCAGTTCTTC.